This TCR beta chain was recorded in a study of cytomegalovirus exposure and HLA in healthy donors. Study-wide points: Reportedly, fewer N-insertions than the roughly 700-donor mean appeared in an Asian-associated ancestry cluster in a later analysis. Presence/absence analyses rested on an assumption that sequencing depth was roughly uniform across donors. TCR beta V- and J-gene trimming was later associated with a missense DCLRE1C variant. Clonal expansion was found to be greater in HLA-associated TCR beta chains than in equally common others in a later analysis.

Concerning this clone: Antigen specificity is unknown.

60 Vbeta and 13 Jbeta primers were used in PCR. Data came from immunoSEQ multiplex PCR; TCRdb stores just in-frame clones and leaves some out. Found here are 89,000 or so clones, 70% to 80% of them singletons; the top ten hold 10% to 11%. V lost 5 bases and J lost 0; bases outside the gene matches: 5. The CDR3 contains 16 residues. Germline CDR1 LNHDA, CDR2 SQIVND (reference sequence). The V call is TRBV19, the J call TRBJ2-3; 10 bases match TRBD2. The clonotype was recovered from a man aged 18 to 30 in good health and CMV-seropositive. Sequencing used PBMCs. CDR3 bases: TGTGCCAGTAGTGGCGGACTAGCGGCTAGCACAGATACGCAGTATTTT. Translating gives CASSGGLAASTDTQYF.